This TCR beta chain was retrieved from a study of T cells in Graves' hyperthyroidism and ophthalmopathy. Germline CDR1 SEHNR, CDR2 FQNEAQ (reference sequence). The length of the CDR3 is 14 residues. The V and J ends lost 5 bases and 2 bases respectively, with 13 bases between them. This clonotype was recorded at least ten times. There were TCR beta CDR3 regions amplified from RNA transcripts. The study used the HTBI primer set for a first-round RT-PCR of the TCR CDR3. From the multiplex PCR reads, TCRdb called clonotypes with MiXCR, one entry per CDR3 protein. The sample consists of about 290,000 distinct CDR3 sequences, roughly 15% of them appearing once.

The TCR comes from a middle-aged woman with Graves' hyperthyroidism. Sequencing was done on a sample of blood. The gene calls are TRBV7-9 and TRBJ2-7, with D possibly TRBD1 on 6 matching bases. CDR3 sequence: CASSQDRSPYEQYF. The CDR3 nucleotides read TGTGCCAGCAGCCAAGACAGGAGCCCCTACGAGCAGTACTTC. Complete variable domain (other parts from reference TRBV7-9 and TRBJ2-7): DTGVSQNPRHKITKRGQNVTFRCDPISEHNRLYWYRQTLGQGPEFLTYFQNEAQLEKSRLLSDRFSAERPKGSFSTLEIQRTEQGDSAMYLCASSQDRSPYEQYFGPGTRLTVT.